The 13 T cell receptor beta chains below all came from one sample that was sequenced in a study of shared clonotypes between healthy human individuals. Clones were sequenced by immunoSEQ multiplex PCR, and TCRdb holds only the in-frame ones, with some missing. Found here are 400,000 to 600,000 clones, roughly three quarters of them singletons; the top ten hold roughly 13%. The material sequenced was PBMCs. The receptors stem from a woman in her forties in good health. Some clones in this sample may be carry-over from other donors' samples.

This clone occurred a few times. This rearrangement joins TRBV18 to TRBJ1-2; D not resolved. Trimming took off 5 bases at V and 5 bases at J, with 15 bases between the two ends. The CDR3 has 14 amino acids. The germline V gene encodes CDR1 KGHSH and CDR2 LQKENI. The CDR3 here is CASSVGTYGYGYTF. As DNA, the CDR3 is TGTGCCAGCTCAGTAGGAACCTACGGTTATGGCTACACCTTC. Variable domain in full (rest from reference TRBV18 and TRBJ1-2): NAGVMQNPRHLVRRRGQEARLRCSPMKGHSHVYWYRQLPEEGLKFMVYLQKENIIDESGMPKERFSAEFPKEGPSILRIQQVVRGDSAAYFCASSVGTYGYGYTFGSGTRLTVV.

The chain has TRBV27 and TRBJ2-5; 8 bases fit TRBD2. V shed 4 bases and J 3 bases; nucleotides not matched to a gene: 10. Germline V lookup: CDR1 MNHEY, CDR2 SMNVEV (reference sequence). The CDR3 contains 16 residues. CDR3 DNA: TGTGCCAGCAGTTGGGGTACGGGTAGCGGGGAAGAGACCCAGTACTTC. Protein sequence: CASSWGTGSGEETQYF.

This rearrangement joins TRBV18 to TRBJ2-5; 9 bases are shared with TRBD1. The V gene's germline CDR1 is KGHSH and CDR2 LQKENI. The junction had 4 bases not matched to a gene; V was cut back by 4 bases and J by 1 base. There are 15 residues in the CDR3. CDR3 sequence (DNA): TGTGCCAGCTCACTGTCGACAGGGGGCCAAGAGACCCAGTACTTC. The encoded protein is CASSLSTGGQETQYF.

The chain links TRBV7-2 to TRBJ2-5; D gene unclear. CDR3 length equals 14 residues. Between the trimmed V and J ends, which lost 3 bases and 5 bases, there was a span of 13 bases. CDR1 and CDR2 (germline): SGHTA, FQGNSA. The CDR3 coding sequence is TGTGCCAGCAGCTTTAGCCTGGCTACGGAGACCCAGTACTTC. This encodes CASSFSLATETQYF.

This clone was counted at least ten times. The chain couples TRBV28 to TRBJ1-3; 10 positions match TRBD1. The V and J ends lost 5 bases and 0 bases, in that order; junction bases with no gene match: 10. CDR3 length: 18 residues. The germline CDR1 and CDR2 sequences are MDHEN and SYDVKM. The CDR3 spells CASSPNPGQGSSGNTIYF. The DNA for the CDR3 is TGTGCCAGCAGTCCTAATCCGGGACAGGGGAGCTCTGGAAACACCATATATTTT.

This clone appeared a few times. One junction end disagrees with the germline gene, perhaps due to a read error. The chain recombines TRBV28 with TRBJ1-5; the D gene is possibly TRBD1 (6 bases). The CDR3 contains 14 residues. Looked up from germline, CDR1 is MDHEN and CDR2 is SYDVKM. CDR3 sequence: CASSLGGSSQPQHF. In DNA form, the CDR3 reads TGTGCCAGCAGTTTAGGGGGCAGCAGTCAGCCCCAGCATTTT. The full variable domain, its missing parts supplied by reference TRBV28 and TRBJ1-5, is DVKVTQSSRYLVKRTGEKVFLECVQDMDHENMFWYRQDPGLGLRLIYFSYDVKMKEKGDIPEGYSVSREKKERFSLILESASTNQTSMYLCASSLGGSSQPQHFGDGTRLSIL.

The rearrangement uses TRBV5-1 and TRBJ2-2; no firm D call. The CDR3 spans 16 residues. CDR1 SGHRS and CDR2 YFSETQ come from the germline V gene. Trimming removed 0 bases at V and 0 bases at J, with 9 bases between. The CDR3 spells CASSLVSVANTGELFF. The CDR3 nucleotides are TGCGCCAGCAGCTTGGTGAGTGTCGCGAACACCGGGGAGCTGTTTTTT. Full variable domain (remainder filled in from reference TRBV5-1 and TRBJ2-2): KAGVTQTPRYLIKTRGQQVTLSCSPISGHRSVSWYQQTPGQGLQFLFEYFSETQRNKGNFPGRFSGRQFSNSRSEMNVSTLELGDSALYLCASSLVSVANTGELFFGEGSRLTVL.

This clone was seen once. The DNA of the CDR3 is TGTGCCAGCACTAATCCGGGACAGAGCCACGAGCAGTACTTC. Translation gives CASTNPGQSHEQYF. The chain links TRBV28 to TRBJ2-7; 7 bases line up with TRBD1. Germline trimming cut 7 bases from V and 5 bases from J; bases unmatched to any gene: 11. Germline V CDR1 and CDR2: MDHEN, SYDVKM. The CDR3 length is 14 residues.

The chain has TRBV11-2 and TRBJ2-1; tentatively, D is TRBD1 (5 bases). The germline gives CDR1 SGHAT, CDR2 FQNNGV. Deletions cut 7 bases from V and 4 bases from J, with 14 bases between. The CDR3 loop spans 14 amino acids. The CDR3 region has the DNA TGTGCCAGCACCCATAGGGGCTTTTACAATGAGCAGTTCTTC. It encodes CASTHRGFYNEQFF.

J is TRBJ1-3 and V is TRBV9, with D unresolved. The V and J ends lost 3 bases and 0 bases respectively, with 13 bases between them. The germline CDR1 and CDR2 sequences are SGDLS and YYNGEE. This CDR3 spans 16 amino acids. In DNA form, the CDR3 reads TGTGCCAGCAGCGCACGGACGGGTAGCTCTGGAAACACCATATATTTT. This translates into CASSARTGSSGNTIYF. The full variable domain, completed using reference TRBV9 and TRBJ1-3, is DSGVTQTPKHLITATGQRVTLRCSPRSGDLSVYWYQQSLDQGLQFLIQYYNGEERAKGNILERFSAQQFPDLHSELNLSSLELGDSALYFCASSARTGSSGNTIYFGEGSWLTVV.

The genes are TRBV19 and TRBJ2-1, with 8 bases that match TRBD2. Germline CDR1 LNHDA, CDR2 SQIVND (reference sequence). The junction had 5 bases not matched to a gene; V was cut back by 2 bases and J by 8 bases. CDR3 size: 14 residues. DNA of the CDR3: TGTGCCAGTAGTATAAGCGGGAGTGGGCATGAGCAGTTCTTC. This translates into CASSISGSGHEQFF.

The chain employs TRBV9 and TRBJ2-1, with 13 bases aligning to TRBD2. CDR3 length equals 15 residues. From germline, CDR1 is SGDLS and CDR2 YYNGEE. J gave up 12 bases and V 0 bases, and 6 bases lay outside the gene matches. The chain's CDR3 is CASSVGTSGRALQFF. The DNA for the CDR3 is TGTGCCAGCAGCGTAGGTACTAGCGGGAGGGCCTTGCAGTTCTTC.

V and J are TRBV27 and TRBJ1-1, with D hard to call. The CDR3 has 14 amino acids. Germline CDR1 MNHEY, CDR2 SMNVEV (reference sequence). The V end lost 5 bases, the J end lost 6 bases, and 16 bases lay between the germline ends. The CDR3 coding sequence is TGTGCCAGCAGTCCCACCATGGGGATGCCTGAAGCTTTCTTT. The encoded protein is CASSPTMGMPEAFF.